This TCR beta chain was sequenced in a study of T-cell memory formation after mild COVID-19. Study-wide findings and caveats: Mainly in CM and EM were contracting CD4+ clones; CD8+ were in EMRA.

TCRdb itself ran the 5' RACE reads through MiXCR, one entry per CDR3 protein. Altogether some 48,000 distinct CDR3 sequences are present, 12% being singletons, with the ten largest covering around 24%. The germline V gene encodes CDR1 MNHEY and CDR2 SVGAGI. The CDR3 is 12 residues long. V lost 0 bases and J lost 9, with 6 bases in between. About this clonotype itself: What it binds is not known.

This receptor was identified in a man aged 18 to 29 who had mild COVID-19 (a few samples of this study predate the infection). Cell type and time point are not known. The chain combines TRBV6-5 with TRBJ2-1; D unresolved. The material sequenced was PBMCs or a T cell subset sorted from them (not recorded which). The CDR3 DNA sequence: TGTGCCAGCAGTTACTCGTATGGTGAGCAGTTCTTC. Translating gives CASSYSYGEQFF.